This T cell receptor beta chain is from a study of T cell changes during pregnancy in multiple sclerosis. V shed 2 bases and J 3 bases; nucleotides not matched to a gene: 7. This CDR3 spans 16 amino acids. CDR1 SNHLY and CDR2 FYNNEI come from the germline V gene. Sequenced by immunoSEQ multiplex PCR; TCRdb stores in-frame clones only, minus some. Of about 40,000 clones in the sample, around 91% are singletons; the top ten hold 0.75% to 0.85%. The J gene is TRBJ1-5, the V gene TRBV2; 7 positions agree with TRBD1. The material was CD4+ T cells from peripheral blood mononuclear cells, obtained before pregnancy. This sequence was found in a female donor with multiple sclerosis, enrolled in a pregnancy study. This CDR3 is CASSENPGTDNQPQHF. The DNA for the CDR3 is TGTGCCAGCAGTGAAAACCCTGGGACAGACAATCAGCCCCAGCATTTT.